Each of the 13 T cell receptor beta chains below was sequenced from the same sample in a study of monozygotic twins with inflammatory bowel disease. After re-calling the 5' RACE reads, TCRdb lists one entry per CDR3 protein, DNA absent. With fewer than 550,000 distinct CDR3 sequences in the sample, the ten largest clones hold 2.4%. Sequencing was performed on blood. The receptors were gathered from a human donor with ulcerative colitis or Crohn's disease, or a healthy co-twin of an affected twin (not recorded which).

The V and J genes are TRBV7-9 and TRBJ2-2. This CDR3 contains 15 residues. CDR1 and CDR2 (germline): SEHNR, FQNEAQ (reference sequence). The CDR3 protein is CASSLVQEYTGELFF.

V is TRBV7-3 and J is TRBJ2-3; the D call of TRBD2 rests on TCRdb alone, since no DNA is present to check it. The CDR3 extends over 15 amino acids. The V gene's germline CDR1 is SGHTA and CDR2 FQGTGA. CDR3 sequence: CASSLTSGATDTQYF.

The gene calls are TRBV5-1 and TRBJ2-3; the TCRdb D gene call, TRBD1, has no DNA to confirm it. Looked up from germline, CDR1 is SGHRS and CDR2 is YFSETQ. This CDR3 has 13 residues. CDR3 sequence reads: CASSVTGGDTQYF.

The chain employs TRBV4-2 and TRBJ1-6; as DNA is missing, the TRBD1 call by TCRdb cannot be tested. The CDR3 sequence is 15 residues long. Per germline, CDR1 LGHNA and CDR2 YNFKEQ. The CDR3 loop reads CASSQTGEGGSPLHF.

V usage is TRBV2 and J usage is TRBJ2-3; the TRBD1 assignment by TCRdb is unverifiable without DNA. Germline CDR1 reads SNHLY; CDR2 reads FYNNEI. The CDR3 has 15 amino acids. The CDR3 loop reads CATTSPDRGRDTQYF.

The V gene is TRBV7-9, the J gene TRBJ2-7. Germline V gene data show CDR1 as SEHNR and CDR2 as FQNEAQ (reference sequence). This CDR3 region has 15 residues. The CDR3 protein is CASSLGPQSSYEQYF.

The CDR3: CASSSASTGDRYTF. This chain uses TRBV7-9 with TRBJ1-2; lacking DNA, the TRBD1 call made by TCRdb goes unchecked. The CDR3 length is 14 residues. Germline loops: CDR1 SEHNR, CDR2 FQNEAQ (reference sequence).

The rearrangement joins TRBV12-3 or TRBV12-4 to TRBJ2-3; the TCRdb call, TRBD2, lacks DNA for checking. There are 16 residues in the CDR3. The CDR3 reads CASSPGTSGGRDTQYF.

V usage is TRBV9 and J usage is TRBJ2-7; absent DNA, TCRdb's TRBD1 call cannot be checked. CDR3 length: 15 amino acids. Germline CDR1 reads SGDLS; CDR2 reads YYNGEE. The CDR3 is CASSPRRGPSYEQYF.

The chain couples TRBV20-1 to TRBJ1-1. Germline CDR1 is DFQATT and CDR2 is SNEGSKA (reference sequence). This CDR3 is built from 11 residues. The CDR3 sequence: CSARVGIEAFF.

This chain connects TRBV4-3 to TRBJ2-5. CDR1 LGHNA and CDR2 YSLEER come from the germline V gene. This CDR3 spans 15 amino acids. The CDR3 sequence is CASSQDQAARETQYF.

This chain joins TRBV5-5 and TRBJ2-5; TCRdb names TRBD2, which stays unverified in the absence of DNA. The CDR3 runs 18 residues. Germline V CDR1 and CDR2: SGHKS, YYEKEE (reference sequence). CDR3 residues: CASSPGGLAGGPLETQYF.

The CDR3 spells CASTNEDRVSGNTIYF. The chain links TRBV4-2 to TRBJ1-3; there is no DNA to check the TCRdb D call of TRBD1. The CDR3 is made up of 16 amino acids. Germline CDR1 is LGHNA and CDR2 is YNFKEQ.